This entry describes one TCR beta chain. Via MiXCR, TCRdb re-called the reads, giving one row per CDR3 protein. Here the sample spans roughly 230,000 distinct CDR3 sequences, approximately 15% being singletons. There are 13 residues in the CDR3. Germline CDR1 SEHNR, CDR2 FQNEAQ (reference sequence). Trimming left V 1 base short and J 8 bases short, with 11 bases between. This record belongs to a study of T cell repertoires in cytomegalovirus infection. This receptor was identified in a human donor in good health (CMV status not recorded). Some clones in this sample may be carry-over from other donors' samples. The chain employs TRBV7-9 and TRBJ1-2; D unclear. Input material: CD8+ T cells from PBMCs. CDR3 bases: TGTGCCAGCAGCTTAGGCGGGGTGAGCGGCTACACCTTC. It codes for CASSLGGVSGYTF.